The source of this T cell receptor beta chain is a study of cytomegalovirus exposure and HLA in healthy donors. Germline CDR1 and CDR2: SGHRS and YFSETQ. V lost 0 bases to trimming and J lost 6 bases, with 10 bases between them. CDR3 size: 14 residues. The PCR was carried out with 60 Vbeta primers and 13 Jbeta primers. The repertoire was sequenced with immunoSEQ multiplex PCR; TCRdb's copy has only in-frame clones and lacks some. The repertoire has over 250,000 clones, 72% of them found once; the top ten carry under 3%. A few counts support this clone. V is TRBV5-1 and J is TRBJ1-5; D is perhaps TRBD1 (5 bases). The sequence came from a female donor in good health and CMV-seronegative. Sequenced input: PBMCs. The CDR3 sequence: CASSLDTGSQPQHF. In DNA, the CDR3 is TGCGCCAGCAGCTTGGATACAGGTTCTCAGCCCCAGCATTTT.